This record looks at one TCR beta chain sequence and its context. CDR1 and CDR2 from the germline V gene are SGDLS and YYNGEE. The CDR3 is made up of 12 amino acids. V gave up 5 bases and J gave up 7 bases, with 9 bases separating them. Regarding treatment: randomized to nivolumab then ipilimumab (arm A) or the reverse (arm B). The assay was immunoSEQ multiplex PCR, and TCRdb's table has in-frame clones only and misses some. The sample shows some 22,000 clones, under 30% of them seen only once. This specimen comes from a study of sequential checkpoint blockade in melanoma. Study background: Maintenance nivolumab came after either treatment sequence.

The source was tumor tissue (inferred from file names), collected from a patient given nivolumab and ipilimumab in sequence. The chain has TRBV9 and TRBJ2-2; D remains ambiguous. The TCR sequence derives from a human donor with melanoma. The CDR3 here is CASSVLGGELFF. The CDR3, as DNA: TGTGCCAGCAGTGTACTGGGCGGGGAGCTGTTTTTT.